This T cell receptor (beta chain) was identified in a study of blood T cell repertoires in COVID-19. For the study at large: Sites across the United States, Italy and Spain contributed samples from acute and convalescent COVID-19. T cells, B-cell-depleted T cells, or PBMCs supplied cDNA or gDNA.

Trimming cost V 5 bases and J 0 bases; bases outside gene matches: 9. The CDR3 extends over 16 amino acids. Per the germline V gene, CDR1 is GTSNPN and CDR2 is SVGIG (reference sequence). In the original analysis: Reference gene primer amplification in the assay estimated nucleated cell counts. TCRdb keeps only in-frame clones here, not all; method: immunoSEQ multiplex PCR. Clone size and the V and J calls come from that table; the DNA yielded D and trimming. The table shows around 120,000 clones, with about 85% occurring only once. The genes are TRBV30 and TRBJ1-2; 10 bases match TRBD1. Sequenced input: peripheral blood. This clonotype was sampled from a man aged 65 to 79 with acute or convalescent COVID-19. As DNA, the CDR3 is TGTGCCTGGGTCGGACAGGGGGTGAGAGCTAACTATGGCTACACCTTC. Translating it yields CAWVGQGVRANYGYTF.